The entry below gives a single T cell receptor beta chain sequence along with its context. Its antigen is undetermined. This specimen comes from a study of T-cell reconstitution after alpha-beta-depleted transplantation in children. Overall study findings and caveats: One year post-transplant, T-cell counts and diversity were largely derived from T cells produced anew. Some patients owed their high day-60 TCRbeta diversity to surviving recipient T cells and thymic progenitors. There were reportedly several hundred expanded graft clones from which alpha-beta T cells came about two months after transplant.

The library targeted TCRbeta and was prepared with unique molecular identifiers. TCRdb itself ran the PCR reads through MiXCR, one entry per CDR3 protein. Of approximately 800,000 distinct CDR3 sequences listed, approximately 15% are singletons. Germline V lookup: CDR1 SGHAT, CDR2 FQDESV (reference sequence). Trimming took off 1 base at V and 15 bases at J, with 4 bases between the two ends. This CDR3 spans 9 amino acids. This sample comprised PBMCs, mostly from graft donor cells, obtained 360 days after TCRalphabeta/CD19-depleted stem cell transplant. This chain links TRBV11-1 with TRBJ2-1; unclear D gene. The receptor was isolated from a male patient younger than 18 who had a stem cell transplant for acute lymphoblastic leukemia, so the T cells may come from the graft donor. The CDR3 here is CASSLVGFF. CDR3 DNA sequence: TGTGCCAGCAGCTTAGTAGGGTTCTTC.